One and the same sample provided the 21 T cell receptor beta chains below, sequenced in a study of control samples from healthy donors and cancer patients. This table comes from immunoSEQ multiplex PCR, and its TCRdb copy is limited to in-frame clones, with some not included. The sample has 20,000 to 25,000 clones, under 90% seen once. The sample taken for sequencing was PBMCs. The receptors were gathered from a man aged 55 to 70 with colorectal cancer.

This clone was detected a few times. The chain is built from TRBV10-3 and TRBJ2-3; D uncertain. The germline gives CDR1 ENHRY, CDR2 SYGVKD. Trimming left V 8 bases short and J 2 bases short, with 11 bases between. The CDR3 length is 13 residues. For the CDR3, the DNA is TGTGCCATCCGCGGAGCTCTCACAGATACGCAGTATTTT. This codes for CAIRGALTDTQYF.

V is TRBV4-2 and J is TRBJ2-7; possible D gene TRBD2, 6 bases. The CDR3 is 16 residues long. Trimming took off 3 bases at V and 3 bases at J, with 18 bases between the two ends. Germline CDR1 reads LGHNA; CDR2 reads YNFKEQ. The CDR3 sequence: CASSQADRTGVYEQYF. The CDR3 nucleotides are TGTGCCAGCAGCCAGGCCGATAGGACGGGAGTCTACGAGCAGTACTTC.

This clone was counted a single time. The chain carries TRBV5-1 and TRBJ2-6; D ambiguous. Trimming stripped 4 bases from V and 0 bases from J, with 14 bases between. The CDR3 is made up of 17 amino acids. Germline V gene sequence: CDR1 SGHRS, CDR2 YFSETQ. Here the CDR3 reads CASSLTRTGSGANVLTF. In nucleotides, the CDR3 is TGCGCCAGCAGCCTTACGAGAACCGGCTCTGGGGCCAACGTCCTGACTTTC. Filled out from reference TRBV5-1 and TRBJ2-6, the complete variable domain reads KAGVTQTPRYLIKTRGQQVTLSCSPISGHRSVSWYQQTPGQGLQFLFEYFSETQRNKGNFPGRFSGRQFSNSRSEMNVSTLELGDSALYLCASSLTRTGSGANVLTFGAGSRLTVL.

The chain links TRBV3-1 (or the pseudogene TRBV3-2) to TRBJ2-2; D not certain. The V end lost 4 bases, the J end lost 4 bases, and 10 bases lay between the germline ends. The length of the CDR3 is 14 residues. Germline V CDR1 and CDR2: LGHDT, YNNKEL (reference sequence). The chain's CDR3 is CASSRYAPTGELFF. The CDR3 nucleotides are TGTGCCAGCAGCCGGTATGCCCCCACCGGGGAGCTGTTTTTT.

This chain connects TRBV29-1 to TRBJ1-1; 7 bases align to TRBD1. The CDR3 consists of 15 residues. V was clipped by 1 base and J by 0 bases; unmatched bases: 5. CDR1 SQVTM and CDR2 ANQGSEA come from the germline V gene. The CDR3 DNA sequence: TGCAGCGTTGAAGCCCAGGGGGGGGTGAACACTGAAGCTTTCTTT. It translates to CSVEAQGGVNTEAFF.

J is TRBJ1-2 and V is TRBV4-2, with D perhaps matching TRBD1 (6 bases). The CDR3 is 14 amino acids. The V gene's germline CDR1 is LGHNA and CDR2 YNFKEQ. Between the trimmed V and J ends, which lost 0 bases and 8 bases, there was a span of 13 bases. The CDR3 sequence is CASSQDAGAWGYTF. The CDR3 DNA follows: TGTGCCAGCAGCCAAGACGCGGGGGCCTGGGGCTACACCTTC.

The genes are TRBV5-1 and TRBJ2-7; possibly TRBD1 or TRBD2 for D (7 bases each). CDR1 and CDR2 (germline): SGHRS, YFSETQ. The CDR3 length is 13 residues. This chain's CDR3 is CARRGGDSYEQYV. The CDR3 nucleotides read TGCGCCCGCAGGGGGGGGGACTCCTACGAGCAGTACGTC.

This chain joins TRBV7-8 and TRBJ2-1, with D possibly being TRBD1 or TRBD2 (5 bases each). The germline gives CDR1 SGHVS, CDR2 FQNEAQ. V was trimmed by 5 bases and J by 9 bases, leaving 20 bases between them. The CDR3 is made up of 15 amino acids. The CDR3 spells CASSARDGSRVEQFF. Here the CDR3 DNA reads TGTGCCAGCAGCGCGAGGGACGGAAGTAGAGTTGAGCAGTTCTTC.

The V gene is TRBV5-6, the J gene TRBJ2-7, with a tentative D call TRBD1 (6 bases). The CDR3 sequence is 18 residues long. Trimming cost V 1 base and J 3 bases, with 23 bases left between them. The germline CDR1 and CDR2 sequences are SGHDT and YYEEEE. This chain's CDR3 is CASSLPRPLQGAFYEQYF. The CDR3 nucleotides are TGTGCCAGCAGCTTGCCTCGCCCCCTACAGGGAGCCTTCTACGAGCAGTACTTC.

CDR3 DNA sequence: TGTGCCAGCAGTGAAGGGCAATACGGGCAGCCCCAGCATTTT. Its protein is CASSEGQYGQPQHF. The chain couples TRBV2 to TRBJ1-5; D remains unclear. Germline assignment: CDR1 SNHLY and CDR2 FYNNEI. The CDR3 contains 14 residues. The V end was cut by 1 base, the J end by 7 bases, with 11 bases between.

The rearrangement links TRBV5-6 to TRBJ1-2; TRBD1 is a possible D gene (5 bases). V lost 4 bases to trimming and J lost 8 bases, with 12 bases between them. The CDR3 has 12 residues. Germline V lookup: CDR1 SGHDT, CDR2 YYEEEE. The DNA for the CDR3 is TGTGCCAGCAGCCAAGGGGCGCTGGGCTACACCTTC. Translation: CASSQGALGYTF.

CDR3 sequence: CASSRRDEQYF. The CDR3 bases are TGTGCCAGCAGCCGTCGGGACGAGCAGTACTTC. The chain links TRBV5-8 to TRBJ2-7; D not certain. Germline V gene data show CDR1 as SGHTS and CDR2 as YDEGEE. The length of the CDR3 is 11 residues. V gave up 4 bases and J gave up 5 bases, with 7 bases separating them.

This clone was counted a few times. J is TRBJ2-3 and V is TRBV6-4; D remains unclear. The germline V and J ends were trimmed by 6 bases and 6 bases, with 16 bases remaining between them. CDR3 length equals 14 residues. Germline loops: CDR1 MRHNA, CDR2 SNTAGT. For the CDR3, the DNA is TGTGCCAGCAGCACTTGGAGTAAAGCGGATACGCAGTATTTT. Translating it yields CASSTWSKADTQYF.

This clone was observed a single time. The rearrangement joins TRBV7-9 to TRBJ2-3, with a weak D call TRBD2 (6 bases). V lost 1 base and J lost 8, with 10 bases in between. CDR3 length equals 13 residues. Looked up from germline, CDR1 is SEHNR and CDR2 is FQNEAQ (reference sequence). The chain's CDR3 is CASSLEVSGTQYF. The CDR3 bases are TGTGCCAGCAGCTTAGAAGTTAGCGGTACGCAGTATTTT.

The gene calls are TRBV4-1 and TRBJ2-2; D is possibly TRBD2 (5 bases). Germline V CDR1 and CDR2: MGHRA, YSYEKL. The CDR3 loop spans 17 amino acids. V was shortened by 4 bases and J by 0 bases, with 15 bases between the two germline ends. CDR3 sequence: CASSPLAGSANTGELFF. The CDR3 nucleotides read TGCGCCAGCAGCCCCCTGGCGGGTTCCGCGAACACCGGGGAGCTGTTTTTT.

The chain couples TRBV18 to TRBJ2-6; 12 nucleotides agree with TRBD1. Germline V lookup: CDR1 KGHSH, CDR2 LQKENI. The CDR3 loop spans 17 amino acids. Losses at the gene ends were 4 bases for V and 2 bases for J; bases not matched to a gene: 3. CDR3 amino acids: CASSHGTGGPGANVLTF. The CDR3 coding sequence is TGTGCCAGCTCACACGGGACAGGGGGCCCTGGGGCCAACGTCCTGACTTTC.

The V gene is TRBV6-2 or TRBV6-3, the J gene TRBJ2-5; a possible D gene is TRBD2 (6 bases). Germline-derived CDR1 and CDR2 are MNHEY and SVGEGT. This CDR3 region has 16 residues. Trimming took 6 bases from V and 0 from J, leaving 17 bases between them. Here the CDR3 reads CASRPLAIRYQETQYF. The CDR3 DNA sequence: TGTGCCAGCAGACCTCTAGCGATCCGGTACCAAGAGACCCAGTACTTC.

This chain uses TRBV5-1 with TRBJ1-2; D call uncertain. Trimming left V 0 bases short and J 4 bases short, with 10 bases between. The CDR3 runs 14 residues. The germline CDR1 and CDR2 sequences are SGHRS and YFSETQ. The CDR3 nucleotides read TGCGCCAGCAGCTTGGATGGCCAGCTCTATGGCTACACCTTC. Its translation: CASSLDGQLYGYTF. The full variable domain, completed using reference TRBV5-1 and TRBJ1-2, is KAGVTQTPRYLIKTRGQQVTLSCSPISGHRSVSWYQQTPGQGLQFLFEYFSETQRNKGNFPGRFSGRQFSNSRSEMNVSTLELGDSALYLCASSLDGQLYGYTFGSGTRLTVV.

J is TRBJ1-1 and V is TRBV3-1 (or the pseudogene TRBV3-2), with 8 positions matching TRBD1. CDR3 length: 15 amino acids. The J segment lost 1 base and the V segment lost 0 bases, leaving 1 base of the junction unmatched. Germline V CDR1 and CDR2: LGHDT, YNNKEL (reference sequence). In DNA, the CDR3 is TGTGCCAGCAGCCAAGAGACAGGGGCGAACACTGAAGCTTTCTTT. Amino acid sequence: CASSQETGANTEAFF.

This clone showed up just once. This chain uses TRBV30 with TRBJ1-2; D unresolved. The CDR3 runs to 13 residues. Trimming shortened V by 1 base and J by 4 bases, and 10 bases separated the two germline ends. CDR1 is GTSNPN, CDR2 SVGIG, per germline (reference sequence). The CDR3 sequence: CAWSEQASYGYTF. The CDR3 DNA sequence: TGTGCCTGGAGTGAGCAAGCTTCCTATGGCTACACCTTC.

This clone has only one observation. The rearrangement joins TRBV24-1 to TRBJ2-1; 12 bases line up with TRBD2. V gave up 2 bases and J gave up 7 bases; unmatched junction bases: 5. Germline-derived CDR1 and CDR2 are KGHDR and SFDVKD. The CDR3 is 16 residues long. The CDR3 nucleotides are TGTGCCACCAGTGATTCTAGCGGGGGGGCATGGAATGAGCAGTTCTTC. It translates to CATSDSSGGAWNEQFF.